The clone carrying this T cell receptor (beta chain) was seen a handful of times. Antigen: not known. Markers CD45RO/CCR7/CD25/CD127/CD95/CD27 served to sort CD4+ naive, central memory, regulatory and stem cell-like memory cells. These data are taken from a study of beta chain features in type 1 diabetes. Points from the study as a whole: Moderate yet significant TCRB CDR3 shortening was seen in Type 1 diabetes patients in all four CD4+ subsets. Naive, central memory and regulatory TCRB repertoires appeared more similar among patients than healthy donors. Cells with high TCR expression could be over-represented when cDNA is sequenced.

Since all of the isolated RNA was reverse transcribed, expressed TCRB transcripts were what got sequenced. The data were produced by immunoSEQ multiplex PCR, yet TCRdb's version contains in-frame clones alone and is incomplete. The repertoire includes under 250,000 clones, roughly 14% of them detected once, and around 0.03% sits in the top ten. CDR1 and CDR2 (germline): KGHSH, LQKENI. CDR3 size: 14 residues. V lost 0 bases, J lost 2 bases, and 8 bases lay in between. The chain is built from TRBV18 and TRBJ2-7, with a tentative D call TRBD2 (6 bases). The specimen was naive CD4+ T cells from blood. This receptor was identified in a woman between 40 and 50 years old in good health. The CDR3 is CASSPPEGPYEQYF. DNA for the CDR3: TGTGCCAGCTCACCACCGGAGGGCCCCTACGAGCAGTACTTC.